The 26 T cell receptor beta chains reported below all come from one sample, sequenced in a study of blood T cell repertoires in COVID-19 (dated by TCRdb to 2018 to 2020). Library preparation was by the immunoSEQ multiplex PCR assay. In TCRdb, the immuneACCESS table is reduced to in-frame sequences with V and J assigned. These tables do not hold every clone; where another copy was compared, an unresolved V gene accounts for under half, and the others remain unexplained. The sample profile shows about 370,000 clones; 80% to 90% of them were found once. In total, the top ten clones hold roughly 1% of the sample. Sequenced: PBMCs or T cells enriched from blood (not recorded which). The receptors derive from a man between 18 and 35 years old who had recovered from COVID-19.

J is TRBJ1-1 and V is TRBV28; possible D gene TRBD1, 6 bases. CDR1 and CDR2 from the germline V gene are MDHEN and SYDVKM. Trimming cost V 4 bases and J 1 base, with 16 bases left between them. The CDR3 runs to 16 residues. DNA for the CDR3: TGTGCCAGCAGTTCCGTGAACAGGGTGACGAACACTGAAGCTTTCTTT. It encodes CASSSVNRVTNTEAFF.

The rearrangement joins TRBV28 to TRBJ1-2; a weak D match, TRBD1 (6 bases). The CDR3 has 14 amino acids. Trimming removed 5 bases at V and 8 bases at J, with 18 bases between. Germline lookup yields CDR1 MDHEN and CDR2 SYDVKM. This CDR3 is CASSGGAARGGYTF. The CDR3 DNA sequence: TGTGCCAGCAGTGGGGGGGCAGCACGGGGCGGCTACACCTTC.

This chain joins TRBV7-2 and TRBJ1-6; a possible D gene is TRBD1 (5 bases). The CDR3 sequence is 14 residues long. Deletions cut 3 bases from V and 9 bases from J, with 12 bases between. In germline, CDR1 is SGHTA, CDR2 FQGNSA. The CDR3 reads CASSFSGKGSPLHF. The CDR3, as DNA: TGTGCCAGCAGCTTTTCAGGGAAGGGTTCACCCCTCCACTTT.

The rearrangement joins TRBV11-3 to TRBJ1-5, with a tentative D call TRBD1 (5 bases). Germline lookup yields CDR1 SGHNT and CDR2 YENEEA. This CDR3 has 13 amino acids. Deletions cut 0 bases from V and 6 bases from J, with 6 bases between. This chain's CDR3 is CASSLERGQPQHF. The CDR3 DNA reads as TGTGCCAGCAGCTTAGAAAGGGGTCAGCCCCAGCATTTT.

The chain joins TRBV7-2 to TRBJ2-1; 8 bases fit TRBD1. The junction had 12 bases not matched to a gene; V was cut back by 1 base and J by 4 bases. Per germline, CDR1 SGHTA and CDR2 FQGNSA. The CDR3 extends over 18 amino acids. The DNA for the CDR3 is TGTGCCAGCAGCTTAGGCCCCGGGTCAGGGGGCGCTTACAATGAGCAGTTCTTC. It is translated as CASSLGPGSGGAYNEQFF.

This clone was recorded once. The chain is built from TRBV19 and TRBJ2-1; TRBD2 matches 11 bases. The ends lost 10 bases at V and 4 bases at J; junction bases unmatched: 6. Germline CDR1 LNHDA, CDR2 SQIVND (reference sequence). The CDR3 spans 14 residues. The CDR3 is CATSLAGGYNEQFF. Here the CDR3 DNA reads TGTGCCACTTCCCTAGCGGGGGGTTACAATGAGCAGTTCTTC.

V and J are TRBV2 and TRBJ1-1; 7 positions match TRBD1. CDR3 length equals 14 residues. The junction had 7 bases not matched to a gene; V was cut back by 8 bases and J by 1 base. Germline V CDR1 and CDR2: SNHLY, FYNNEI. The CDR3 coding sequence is TGTGCCAGCGCATTACAGGGGCCGAACACTGAAGCTTTCTTT. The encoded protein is CASALQGPNTEAFF.

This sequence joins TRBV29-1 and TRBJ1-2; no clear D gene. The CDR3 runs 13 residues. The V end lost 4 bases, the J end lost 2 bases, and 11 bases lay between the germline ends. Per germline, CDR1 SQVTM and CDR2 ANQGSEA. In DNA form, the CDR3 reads TGCAGCGTTGTAACCAGGCACAACTATGGCTACACCTTC. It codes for CSVVTRHNYGYTF.

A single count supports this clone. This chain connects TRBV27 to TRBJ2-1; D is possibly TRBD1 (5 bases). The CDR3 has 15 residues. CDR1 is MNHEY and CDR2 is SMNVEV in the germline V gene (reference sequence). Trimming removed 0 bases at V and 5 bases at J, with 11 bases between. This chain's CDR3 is CASSLSWGRDNEQFF. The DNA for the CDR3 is TGTGCCAGCAGTTTATCGTGGGGCCGGGACAATGAGCAGTTCTTC.

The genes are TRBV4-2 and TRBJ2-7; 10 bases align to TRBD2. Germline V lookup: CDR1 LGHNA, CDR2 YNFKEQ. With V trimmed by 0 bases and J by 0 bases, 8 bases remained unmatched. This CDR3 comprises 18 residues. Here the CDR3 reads CASSQDLNSGGSSYEQYF. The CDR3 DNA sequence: TGTGCCAGCAGCCAAGATCTTAATAGCGGGGGGTCCTCCTACGAGCAGTACTTC.

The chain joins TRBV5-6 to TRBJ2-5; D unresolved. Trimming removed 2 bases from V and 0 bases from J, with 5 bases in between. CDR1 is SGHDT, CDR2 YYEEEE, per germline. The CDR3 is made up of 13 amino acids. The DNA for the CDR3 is TGTGCCAGCAGCTTTGAGTACCAAGAGACCCAGTACTTC. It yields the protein CASSFEYQETQYF. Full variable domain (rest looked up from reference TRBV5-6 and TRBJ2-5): DAGVTQSPTHLIKTRGQQVTLRCSPKSGHDTVSWYQQALGQGPQFIFQYYEEEERQRGNFPDRFSGHQFPNYSSELNVNALLLGDSALYLCASSFEYQETQYFGPGTRLLVL.

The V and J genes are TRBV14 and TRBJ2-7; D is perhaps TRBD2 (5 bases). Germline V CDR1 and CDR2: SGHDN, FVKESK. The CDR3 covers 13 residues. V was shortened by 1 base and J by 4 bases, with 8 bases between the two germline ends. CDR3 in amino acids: CASSQGTSYEQYF. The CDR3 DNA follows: TGTGCCAGCAGCCAAGGGACTTCTTACGAGCAGTACTTC.

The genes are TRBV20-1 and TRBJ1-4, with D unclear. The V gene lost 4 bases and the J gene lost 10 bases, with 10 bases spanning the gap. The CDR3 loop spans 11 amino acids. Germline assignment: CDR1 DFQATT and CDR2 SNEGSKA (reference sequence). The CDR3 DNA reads TGCAGTGCTATGGAGTCCGGAAAACTGTTTTTT. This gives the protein CSAMESGKLFF.

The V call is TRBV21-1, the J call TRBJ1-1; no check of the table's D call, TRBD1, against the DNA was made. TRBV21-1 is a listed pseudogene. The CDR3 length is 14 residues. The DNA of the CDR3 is TGTGCCAGCAGCAATCCACAGGGATACACTGAAGCTTTCTTT. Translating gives CASSNPQGYTEAFF.

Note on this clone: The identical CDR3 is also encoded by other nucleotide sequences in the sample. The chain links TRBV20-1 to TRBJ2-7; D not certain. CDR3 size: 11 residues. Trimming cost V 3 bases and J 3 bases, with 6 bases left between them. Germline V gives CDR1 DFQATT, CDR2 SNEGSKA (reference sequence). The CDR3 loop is CSARVGYEQYF. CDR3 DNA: TGCAGTGCTAGGGTCGGCTACGAGCAGTACTTC.

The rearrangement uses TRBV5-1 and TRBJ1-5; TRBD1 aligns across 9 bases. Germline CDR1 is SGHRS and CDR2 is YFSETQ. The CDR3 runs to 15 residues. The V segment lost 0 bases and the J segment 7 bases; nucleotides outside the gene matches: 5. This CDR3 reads CASSLGTGEGQPQHF. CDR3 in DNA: TGCGCCAGCAGCTTGGGGACAGGGGAGGGGCAGCCCCAGCATTTT.

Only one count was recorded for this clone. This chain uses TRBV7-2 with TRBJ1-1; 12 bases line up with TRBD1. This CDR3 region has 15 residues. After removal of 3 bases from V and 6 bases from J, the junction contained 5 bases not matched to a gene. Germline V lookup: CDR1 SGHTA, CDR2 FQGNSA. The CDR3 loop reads CASSLGTGGIPEAFF. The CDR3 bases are TGTGCCAGCAGCTTGGGGACAGGGGGCATACCTGAAGCTTTCTTT. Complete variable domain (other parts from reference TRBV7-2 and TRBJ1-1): GAGVSQSPSNKVTEKGKDVELRCDPISGHTALYWYRQSLGQGLEFLIYFQGNSAPDKSGLPSDRFSAERTGGSVSTLTIQRTQQEDSAVYLCASSLGTGGIPEAFFGQGTRLTVV.

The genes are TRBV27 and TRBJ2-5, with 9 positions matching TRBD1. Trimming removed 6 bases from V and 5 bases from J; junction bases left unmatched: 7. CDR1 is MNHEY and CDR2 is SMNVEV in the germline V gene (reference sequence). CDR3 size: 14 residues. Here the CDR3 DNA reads TGTGCCAGCAGAGACACAGGGGGCCGTGAGACCCAGTACTTC. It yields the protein CASRDTGGRETQYF.

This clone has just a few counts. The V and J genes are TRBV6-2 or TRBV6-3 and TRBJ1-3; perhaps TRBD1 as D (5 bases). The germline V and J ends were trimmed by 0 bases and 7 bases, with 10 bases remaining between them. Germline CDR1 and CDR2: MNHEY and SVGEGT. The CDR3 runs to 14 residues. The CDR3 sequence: CASSYSGRGNTIYF. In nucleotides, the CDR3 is TGTGCCAGCAGTTACTCAGGACGGGGGAACACCATATATTTT.

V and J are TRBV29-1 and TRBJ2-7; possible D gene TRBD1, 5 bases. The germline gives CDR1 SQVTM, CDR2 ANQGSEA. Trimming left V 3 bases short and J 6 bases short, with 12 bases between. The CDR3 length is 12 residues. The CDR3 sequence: CSVEGRAGEQYF. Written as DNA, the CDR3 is TGCAGCGTTGAGGGCAGGGCCGGCGAGCAGTACTTC.

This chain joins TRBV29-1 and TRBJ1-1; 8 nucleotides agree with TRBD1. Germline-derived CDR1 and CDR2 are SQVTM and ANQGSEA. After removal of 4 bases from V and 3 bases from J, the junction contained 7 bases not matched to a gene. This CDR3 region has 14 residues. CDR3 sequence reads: CSVVAGGPHTEAFF. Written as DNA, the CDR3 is TGCAGCGTTGTGGCAGGGGGCCCTCACACTGAAGCTTTCTTT. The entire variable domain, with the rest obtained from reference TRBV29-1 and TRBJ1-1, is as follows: SAVISQKPSRDICQRGTSLTIQCQVDSQVTMMFWYRQQPGQSLTLIATANQGSEATYESGFVIDKFPISRPNLTFSTLTVSNMSPEDSSIYLCSVVAGGPHTEAFFGQGTRLTVV.

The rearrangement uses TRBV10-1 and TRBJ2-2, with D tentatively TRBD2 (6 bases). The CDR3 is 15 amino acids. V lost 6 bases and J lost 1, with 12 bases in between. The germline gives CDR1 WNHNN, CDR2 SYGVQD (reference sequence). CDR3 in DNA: TGCGCCAGCAGCGGGACTCCAATGAACACCGGGGAGCTGTTTTTT. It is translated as CASSGTPMNTGELFF.

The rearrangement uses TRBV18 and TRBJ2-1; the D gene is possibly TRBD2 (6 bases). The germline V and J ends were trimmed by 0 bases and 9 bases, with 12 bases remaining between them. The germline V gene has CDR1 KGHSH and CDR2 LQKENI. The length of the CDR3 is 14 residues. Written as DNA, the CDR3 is TGTGCCAGCTCACCACCAGGACTACGCGGTGAGCAGTTCTTC. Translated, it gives CASSPPGLRGEQFF.

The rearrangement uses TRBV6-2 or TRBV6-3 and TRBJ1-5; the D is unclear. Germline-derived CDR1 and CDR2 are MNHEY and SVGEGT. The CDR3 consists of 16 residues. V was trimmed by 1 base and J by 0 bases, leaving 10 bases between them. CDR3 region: CASSYLGSYSNQPQHF. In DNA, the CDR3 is TGTGCCAGCAGTTACTTGGGCAGCTATAGCAATCAGCCCCAGCATTTT.

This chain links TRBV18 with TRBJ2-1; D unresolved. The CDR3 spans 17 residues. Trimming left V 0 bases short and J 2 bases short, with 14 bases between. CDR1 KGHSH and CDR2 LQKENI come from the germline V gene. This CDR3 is CASSPPIDSPAYNEQFF. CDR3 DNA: TGTGCCAGCTCACCACCGATTGACTCTCCCGCCTACAATGAGCAGTTCTTC.

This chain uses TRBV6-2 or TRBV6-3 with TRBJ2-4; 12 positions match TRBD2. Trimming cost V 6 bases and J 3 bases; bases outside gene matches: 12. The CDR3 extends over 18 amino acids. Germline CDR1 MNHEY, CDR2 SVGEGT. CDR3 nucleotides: TGTGCCAGCAGCCAGGACCTAGCGGGAGGGCCAATCAAAAACATTCAGTACTTC. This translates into CASSQDLAGGPIKNIQYF.